This entry concerns a single T cell receptor (beta chain). Collection of blood occurred at baseline, at cycle 4 day 1, and at cycle 7 day 1. Profiling relied on immunoSEQ multiplex PCR, and the TCRdb table lists in-frame clones only, not all of them. The repertoire holds over 70,000 clones, 80% to 90% seen once, with 1.5% to 2.5% in the top ten. Trimming at V came to 10 bases and at J to 4 bases, leaving 13 bases not matched to a gene. Germline V gene sequence: CDR1 LNHDA, CDR2 SQIVND (reference sequence). This CDR3 has 15 residues. This record comes from a study of OX40 agonist ivuxolimab in advanced cancers. Study details: Of the patients, three showed partial responses, one with hepatocellular carcinoma and two with cutaneous melanoma.

J is TRBJ1-5 and V is TRBV19; the match to TRBD1 covers 7 bases. The sequencing used CD4+ or CD8+ T cells sorted from blood, collected in a trial of the OX40 agonist ivuxolimab. The receptor was isolated from an adult with an advanced solid tumor such as melanoma, head and neck, liver or kidney cancer. CDR3 protein: CATAFTGDENQPQHF. DNA of the CDR3: TGTGCCACCGCCTTTACAGGGGATGAAAATCAGCCCCAGCATTTT. Using reference TRBV19 and TRBJ1-5 for the parts outside the CDR3, the full variable domain is DGGITQSPKYLFRKEGQNVTLSCEQNLNHDAMYWYRQDPGQGLRLIYYSQIVNDFQKGDIAEGYSVSREKKESFPLTVTSAQKNPTAFYLCATAFTGDENQPQHFGDGTRLSIL.